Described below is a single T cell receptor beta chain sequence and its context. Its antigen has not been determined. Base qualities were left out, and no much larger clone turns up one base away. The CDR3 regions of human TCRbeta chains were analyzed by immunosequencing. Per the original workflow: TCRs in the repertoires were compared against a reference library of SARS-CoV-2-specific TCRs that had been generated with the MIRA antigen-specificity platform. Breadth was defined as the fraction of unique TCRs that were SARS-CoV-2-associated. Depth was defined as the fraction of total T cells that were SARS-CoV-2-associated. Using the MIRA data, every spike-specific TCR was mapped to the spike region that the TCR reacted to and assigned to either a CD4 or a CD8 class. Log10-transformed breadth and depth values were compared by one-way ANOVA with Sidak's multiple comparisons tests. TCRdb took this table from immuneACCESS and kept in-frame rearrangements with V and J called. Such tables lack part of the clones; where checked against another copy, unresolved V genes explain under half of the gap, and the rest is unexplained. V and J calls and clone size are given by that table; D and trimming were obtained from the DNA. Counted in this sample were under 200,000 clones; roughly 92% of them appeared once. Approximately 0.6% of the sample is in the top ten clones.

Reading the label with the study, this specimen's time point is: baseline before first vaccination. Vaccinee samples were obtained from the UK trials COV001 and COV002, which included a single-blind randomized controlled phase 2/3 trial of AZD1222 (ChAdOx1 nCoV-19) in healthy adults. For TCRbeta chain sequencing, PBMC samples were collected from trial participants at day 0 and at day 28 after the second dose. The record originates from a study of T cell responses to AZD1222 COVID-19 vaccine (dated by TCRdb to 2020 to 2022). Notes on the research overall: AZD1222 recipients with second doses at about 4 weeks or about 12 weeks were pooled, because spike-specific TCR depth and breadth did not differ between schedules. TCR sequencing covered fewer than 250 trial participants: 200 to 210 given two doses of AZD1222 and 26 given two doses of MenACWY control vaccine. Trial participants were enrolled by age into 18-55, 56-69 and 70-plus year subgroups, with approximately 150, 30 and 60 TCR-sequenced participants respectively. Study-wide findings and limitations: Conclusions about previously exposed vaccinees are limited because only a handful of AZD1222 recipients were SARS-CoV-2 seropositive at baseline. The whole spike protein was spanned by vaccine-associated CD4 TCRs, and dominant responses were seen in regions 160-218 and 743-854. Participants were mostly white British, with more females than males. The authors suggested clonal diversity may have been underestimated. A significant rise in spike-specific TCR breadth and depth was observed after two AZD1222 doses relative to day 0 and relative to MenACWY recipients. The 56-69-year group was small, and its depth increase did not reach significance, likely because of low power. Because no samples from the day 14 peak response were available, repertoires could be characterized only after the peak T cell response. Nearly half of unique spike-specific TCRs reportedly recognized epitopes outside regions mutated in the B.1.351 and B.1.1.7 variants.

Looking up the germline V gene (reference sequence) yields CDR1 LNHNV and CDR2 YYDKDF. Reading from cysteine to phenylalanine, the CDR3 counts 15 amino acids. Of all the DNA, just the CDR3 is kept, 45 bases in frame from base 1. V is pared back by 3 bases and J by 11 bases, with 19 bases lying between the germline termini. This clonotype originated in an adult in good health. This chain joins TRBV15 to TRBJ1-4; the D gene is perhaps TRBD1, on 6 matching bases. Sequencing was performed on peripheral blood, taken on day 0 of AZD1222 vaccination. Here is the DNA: TGTGCCACCAGCAGGTTGAGGGGCGAGGGGGGGAAACTGTTTTTT. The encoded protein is CATSRLRGEGGKLFF.